One sample yielded the 13 T cell receptor beta chains listed below, sequenced in a study of blood T cell repertoires in COVID-19. This table comes from immunoSEQ multiplex PCR, and its TCRdb copy is limited to in-frame clones, with some not included. The sample has about 330,000 clones, nearly 90% seen once. The sequenced sample was PBMCs or T cells enriched from blood (not recorded which). These receptors came from a woman aged 25 to 39 who had recovered from COVID-19.

The J gene is TRBJ2-1, the V gene TRBV10-3; tentative D call: TRBD2 (6 bases). The CDR3 is made up of 14 amino acids. Trimming took 8 bases from V and 6 from J, leaving 17 bases between them. CDR1 ENHRY and CDR2 SYGVKD come from the germline V gene. CDR3 in amino acids: CAIGGTVAGNEQFF. As DNA, the CDR3 is TGTGCCATCGGCGGGACGGTCGCGGGCAATGAGCAGTTCTTC.

The chain combines TRBV7-9 with TRBJ1-6; D may be TRBD1 (5 bases). With 5 bases removed from V and 9 bases from J, the gap between germline ends came to 11 bases. This CDR3 contains 13 residues. Germline V gene lookup returns CDR1 SEHNR and CDR2 FQNEAQ (reference sequence). CDR3 protein: CASSRQSGSPLHF. Here the CDR3 DNA reads TGTGCCAGCAGCCGACAGAGTGGTTCACCCCTCCACTTT.

The chain employs TRBV5-1 and TRBJ2-7, with TRBD1 matching 7 bases. Germline-derived CDR1 and CDR2 are SGHRS and YFSETQ. V was clipped by 0 bases and J by 1 base; unmatched bases: 7. This CDR3 comprises 16 residues. The CDR3 region is CASSLGAWDSSYEQYF. The DNA for the CDR3 is TGCGCCAGCAGCTTGGGAGCGTGGGACAGTTCCTACGAGCAGTACTTC.

The V call is TRBV29-1, the J call TRBJ1-1; D uncertain. Germline CDR1 SQVTM, CDR2 ANQGSEA. The length of the CDR3 is 13 residues. V was cut by 0 bases and J by 4 bases, with 9 bases left in between. As DNA, the CDR3 is TGCAGCGTTGAAGAGGGTCGGGGCACTGAAGCTTTCTTT. It codes for CSVEEGRGTEAFF.

The chain is built from TRBV5-5 and TRBJ1-5; D is unclear. V was cut by 1 base and J by 0 bases, with 8 bases left in between. Looked up from germline, CDR1 is SGHKS and CDR2 is YYEKEE (reference sequence). The CDR3 is 15 amino acids. CDR3 amino acids: CASSLLGDSNQPQHF. The DNA of the CDR3 is TGTGCCAGCAGCTTGTTAGGAGATAGCAATCAGCCCCAGCATTTT.

The chain combines TRBV6-5 with TRBJ1-1; possibly TRBD1 for D (6 bases). V lost 6 bases and J 4 bases, leaving 18 bases between the germline ends. CDR1 is MNHEY, CDR2 SVGAGI, per germline. The length of the CDR3 is 15 residues. The CDR3 reads CASRADGQSGTEAFF. DNA of the CDR3: TGTGCCAGCAGGGCCGACGGACAGTCGGGCACTGAAGCTTTCTTT.

This chain connects TRBV19 to TRBJ2-3; TRBD1 aligns across 7 bases. Germline assignment: CDR1 LNHDA and CDR2 SQIVND (reference sequence). Trimming removed 4 bases from V and 2 bases from J; junction bases left unmatched: 9. The CDR3 covers 16 residues. CDR3 in DNA: TGTGCCAGTAGTACCCCCTCGACAGGGATCACAGATACGCAGTATTTT. This gives the protein CASSTPSTGITDTQYF.

The V and J genes are TRBV18 and TRBJ2-3; 9 bases align to TRBD1. This CDR3 comprises 17 residues. With 1 base clipped from V and 6 bases from J, the junction kept 11 bases outside the gene matches. Germline values: CDR1 KGHSH, CDR2 LQKENI. CDR3 sequence (DNA): TGTGCCAGCTCACCACGGCTCCGACAGGGGGGGGTTGATACGCAGTATTTT. Translation gives CASSPRLRQGGVDTQYF.

The chain combines TRBV12-3 or TRBV12-4 with TRBJ2-2; no definite D call. Trimming took off 8 bases at V and 6 bases at J, with 10 bases between the two ends. The CDR3 loop spans 12 amino acids. The CDR3 region has the DNA TGTGCCAGCCGACCACGGGCCGGGGAGCTGTTTTTT. This codes for CASRPRAGELFF.

This clone came up once. The rearrangement uses TRBV5-1 and TRBJ2-1; TRBD1 aligns across 8 bases. Germline CDR1 reads SGHRS; CDR2 reads YFSETQ. V was clipped by 4 bases and J by 5 bases; unmatched bases: 11. The CDR3 covers 16 residues. The CDR3 DNA reads TGCGCCAGCAGCATGAGCCGACAGGGGCCCGACAATGAGCAGTTCTTC. It yields the protein CASSMSRQGPDNEQFF.

J is TRBJ1-1 and V is TRBV10-1, with D possibly TRBD1 on 6 matching bases. The V end lost 8 bases, the J end lost 7 bases, and 23 bases lay between the germline ends. The CDR3 has 15 residues. Per germline, CDR1 WNHNN and CDR2 SYGVQD (reference sequence). CDR3 amino acids: CASPGGQVRMGEAFF. CDR3 nucleotide sequence: TGCGCCAGCCCCGGGGGGCAAGTCAGGATGGGTGAAGCTTTCTTT.

The rearrangement joins TRBV28 to TRBJ2-2, with D maybe TRBD1 (6 bases). This CDR3 region has 15 residues. Trimming left V 1 base short and J 4 bases short, with 10 bases between. Germline V gene data show CDR1 as MDHEN and CDR2 as SYDVKM. The CDR3 DNA reads as TGTGCCAGCAGTTTATTCGGGACATCCACCGGGGAGCTGTTTTTT. It yields the protein CASSLFGTSTGELFF.

J is TRBJ1-5 and V is TRBV18, with D perhaps TRBD1 (6 bases). Germline V gives CDR1 KGHSH, CDR2 LQKENI. V was trimmed by 2 bases and J by 6 bases, leaving 14 bases between them. This CDR3 comprises 15 residues. The CDR3: CASSPWSGEGQPQHF. The DNA of the CDR3 is TGTGCCAGCTCACCATGGTCAGGGGAGGGTCAGCCCCAGCATTTT.